The 24 T cell receptor beta chains given below trace back to one sample, sequenced in a study of monozygotic twins with inflammatory bowel disease. With the 5' RACE reads reprocessed, TCRdb shows one record per CDR3 protein and no DNA. The sample totals fewer than 400,000 distinct CDR3 sequences. The sequencing input was blood. The receptors were gathered from a human donor with ulcerative colitis or Crohn's disease, or a healthy co-twin of an affected twin (not recorded which).

The chain carries TRBV5-1 and TRBJ2-3; the D call from TCRdb, TRBD2, cannot be confirmed without DNA. Germline V lookup: CDR1 SGHRS, CDR2 YFSETQ. This CDR3 spans 18 amino acids. CDR3 sequence reads: CASSSSVTSGGVWDTQYF. Combining the CDR3 with reference TRBV5-1 and TRBJ2-3 gives the whole variable domain KAGVTQTPRYLIKTRGQQVTLSCSPISGHRSVSWYQQTPGQGLQFLFEYFSETQRNKGNFPGRFSGRQFSNSRSEMNVSTLELGDSALYLCASSSSVTSGGVWDTQYFGPGTRLTVL.

The rearrangement joins TRBV7-9 to TRBJ1-2; TCRdb returns TRBD1, unconfirmable since there is no DNA. Germline CDR1 and CDR2: SEHNR and FQNEAQ (reference sequence). The CDR3 totals 13 residues. The CDR3 spells CASSPTTGLGNTF.

This CDR3 is CASSFGLIYNEQFF. The chain is built from TRBV12-3 or TRBV12-4 and TRBJ2-1. This CDR3 spans 14 amino acids.

The chain employs TRBV18 and TRBJ2-5; TCRdb returns TRBD2, unconfirmable since there is no DNA. The CDR3 is 14 residues long. Germline V gene sequence: CDR1 KGHSH, CDR2 LQKENI. The CDR3: CASSPGRAQETQYF.

V is TRBV19 and J is TRBJ2-3; TCRdb gives TRBD1 as the D gene, but with no DNA this cannot be confirmed. Germline V CDR1 and CDR2: LNHDA, SQIVND (reference sequence). The length of the CDR3 is 13 residues. The CDR3 spells CASRRGQTDTQYF.

The gene calls are TRBV5-1 and TRBJ2-1; TCRdb names TRBD2, which stays unverified in the absence of DNA. Germline lookup yields CDR1 SGHRS and CDR2 YFSETQ. The CDR3 contains 18 residues. The CDR3 spells CASSGAKTSDQSGNEQFF.

The chain recombines TRBV12-3 or TRBV12-4 with TRBJ1-2; no DNA is available, so the TRBD1 call from TCRdb remains unchecked. The CDR3 contains 12 residues. The CDR3 is CASLDIPDGYTF.

The CDR3 region is CSARDRGRDGELFF. The chain links TRBV20-1 to TRBJ2-2; TCRdb lists TRBD1, though no DNA is available to test this call. In germline, CDR1 is DFQATT, CDR2 SNEGSKA (reference sequence). This CDR3 comprises 14 residues.

The chain recombines TRBV4-3 with TRBJ2-6; the TCRdb D gene call, TRBD1, has no DNA to confirm it. This CDR3 spans 20 amino acids. Looked up from germline, CDR1 is LGHNA and CDR2 is YSLEER. This chain's CDR3 is CASSQLYRGAAETGANVLTF.

The V gene is TRBV12-3 or TRBV12-4, the J gene TRBJ1-5. This CDR3 is built from 13 residues. CDR3: CASSFNGNQPQHF.

V is TRBV2 and J is TRBJ2-1. This CDR3 is 12 amino acids long. Germline lookup yields CDR1 SNHLY and CDR2 FYNNEI. The CDR3 region is CASSADYNEQFF.

V gene TRBV18 combines with J gene TRBJ1-2. The CDR3 runs 13 residues. Germline values: CDR1 KGHSH, CDR2 LQKENI. The CDR3 here is CASSPEIDGPYTF.

V gene TRBV20-1 combines with J gene TRBJ2-3; TCRdb proposes TRBD1, but this gene call is untestable without DNA. Germline CDR1 DFQATT, CDR2 SNEGSKA (reference sequence). The CDR3 has 16 residues. The CDR3 region is CSAPPLGVGLTDTQYF.

The chain combines TRBV4-2 with TRBJ1-1; lacking DNA, the TRBD1 call made by TCRdb goes unchecked. CDR3 length: 15 amino acids. Germline CDR1 and CDR2: LGHNA and YNFKEQ. CDR3 sequence: CASSQEAGLGTEAFF.

This chain joins TRBV6-5 and TRBJ2-2; TCRdb returns TRBD1, unconfirmable since there is no DNA. Germline values: CDR1 MNHEY, CDR2 SVGAGI. The CDR3 has 19 amino acids. Here the CDR3 reads CASSYSWGLGGLRTGELFF.

The genes are TRBV3-1 and TRBJ2-6. CDR3 length equals 18 residues. Germline V gene lookup returns CDR1 LGHDT and CDR2 YNNKEL (reference sequence). This chain's CDR3 is CASSQDRASTSGANVLTF.

V gene TRBV12-3 or TRBV12-4 combines with J gene TRBJ2-1; there is no DNA to check the TCRdb D call of TRBD2. This CDR3 is built from 13 residues. The CDR3 loop reads CASSGGPYNEQFF.

The chain employs TRBV14 and TRBJ2-7; with no DNA, the TCRdb D assignment of TRBD2 cannot be verified. The germline V gene has CDR1 SGHDN and CDR2 FVKESK. The CDR3 runs to 12 residues. CDR3 residues: CASSQETGLVDF.

The chain uses TRBV7-8 and TRBJ2-1; lacking DNA, the TRBD2 call made by TCRdb goes unchecked. This CDR3 has 15 residues. From germline, CDR1 is SGHVS and CDR2 FQNEAQ. CDR3: CASSSLATTYNEQFF. Full variable domain (rest looked up from reference TRBV7-8 and TRBJ2-1): GAGVSQSPRYKVAKRGQDVALRCDPISGHVSLFWYQQALGQGPEFLTYFQNEAQLDKSGLPSDRFFAERPEGSVSTLKIQRTQQEDSAVYLCASSSLATTYNEQFFGPGTRLTVL.

The chain recombines TRBV5-1 with TRBJ2-3. Per germline, CDR1 SGHRS and CDR2 YFSETQ. The CDR3 consists of 12 residues. The CDR3 region is CASSLVGDTQYF.

This rearrangement joins TRBV27 to TRBJ1-5; TCRdb indicates TRBD1, and absent DNA this call remains unverified. CDR3 length equals 14 residues. Per germline, CDR1 MNHEY and CDR2 SMNVEV (reference sequence). The CDR3 sequence: CASSFQGADQPQHF.

The CDR3 region is CASSLQVGGEQFF. The chain uses TRBV12-3 or TRBV12-4 and TRBJ2-1; absent DNA, TCRdb's TRBD1 call cannot be checked. This CDR3 spans 13 amino acids.

This sequence joins TRBV27 and TRBJ2-1; TCRdb gives TRBD2 as the D gene, but with no DNA this cannot be confirmed. This CDR3 is 12 amino acids long. Germline V CDR1 and CDR2: MNHEY, SMNVEV (reference sequence). The CDR3 spells CASSSLDNEQFF.

The rearrangement uses TRBV20-1 and TRBJ1-5; TCRdb's D call, TRBD1, is unchecked because there is no DNA. This CDR3 spans 19 amino acids. Per germline, CDR1 DFQATT and CDR2 SNEGSKA (reference sequence). The CDR3 here is CSARDLEKDRRYSNQPQHF.